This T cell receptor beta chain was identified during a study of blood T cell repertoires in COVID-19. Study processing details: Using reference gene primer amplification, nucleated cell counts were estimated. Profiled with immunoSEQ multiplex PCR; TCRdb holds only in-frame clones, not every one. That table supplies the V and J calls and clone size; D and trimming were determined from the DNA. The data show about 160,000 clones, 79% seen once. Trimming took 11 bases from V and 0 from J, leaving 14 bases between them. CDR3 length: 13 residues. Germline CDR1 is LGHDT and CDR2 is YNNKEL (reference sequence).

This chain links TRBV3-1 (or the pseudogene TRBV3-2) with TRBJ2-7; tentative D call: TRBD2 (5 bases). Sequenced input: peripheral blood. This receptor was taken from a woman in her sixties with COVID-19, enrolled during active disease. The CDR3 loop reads CASRGTSSYEQYF. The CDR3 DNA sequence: TGTGCCTCCCGGGGAACCAGCTCCTACGAGCAGTACTTC.